This passage covers 22 T cell receptor beta chains from one sample sequenced in a study of blood T cell repertoires in COVID-19. TCRdb keeps only in-frame clones here, not all; method: immunoSEQ multiplex PCR. The sample includes about 67,000 clones, about nine tenths seen only once; the top ten take 6.5% to 8.5%. The sequenced sample was peripheral blood. All receptors derive from a man aged 45-65 years with active COVID-19.

V is TRBV19 and J is TRBJ1-2; 12 nucleotides agree with TRBD1. There are 19 residues in the CDR3. Per the germline V gene, CDR1 is LNHDA and CDR2 is SQIVND (reference sequence). V shed 10 bases, J shed 8 bases, and the junction held 26 bases outside the gene matches. The CDR3 loop is CATISDGGPPGQGARGYTF. CDR3 DNA: TGTGCCACTATAAGTGATGGGGGTCCCCCGGGACAGGGGGCGCGCGGCTACACCTTC.

V and J are TRBV30 and TRBJ1-5; a weak D match, TRBD1 (5 bases). Trimming took 0 bases from V and 0 from J, leaving 9 bases between them. Looked up from germline, CDR1 is GTSNPN and CDR2 is SVGIG (reference sequence). This CDR3 comprises 15 residues. The CDR3 DNA is TGTGCCTGGAGTGTGGGGCAGCTTAGCAATCAGCCCCAGCATTTT. Protein sequence: CAWSVGQLSNQPQHF.

This sequence joins TRBV28 and TRBJ2-6, with D possibly matching TRBD2 (6 bases). CDR1 MDHEN and CDR2 SYDVKM come from the germline V gene. V was pared by 6 bases and J by 0 bases, with 18 bases between. The length of the CDR3 is 18 residues. The DNA of the CDR3 is TGTGCCAGCAGCCCCGGAGGGGTGGGCCACTCTGGGGCCAACGTCCTGACTTTC. Residues: CASSPGGVGHSGANVLTF.

This clone was observed once. V is TRBV19 and J is TRBJ2-2; no definite D call. Germline V CDR1 and CDR2: LNHDA, SQIVND (reference sequence). Trimming took off 6 bases at V and 1 base at J, with 6 bases between the two ends. The length of the CDR3 is 13 residues. CDR3 sequence reads: CASRDWNTGELFF. The CDR3 coding sequence is TGTGCCAGTAGAGACTGGAACACCGGGGAGCTGTTTTTT. The full variable domain, rest sourced from reference TRBV19 and TRBJ2-2, is DGGITQSPKYLFRKEGQNVTLSCEQNLNHDAMYWYRQDPGQGLRLIYYSQIVNDFQKGDIAEGYSVSREKKESFPLTVTSAQKNPTAFYLCASRDWNTGELFFGEGSRLTVL.

V usage is TRBV24-1 and J usage is TRBJ2-3; 9 bases are shared with TRBD2. The V gene's germline CDR1 is KGHDR and CDR2 SFDVKD. Germline trimming cut 4 bases from V and 4 bases from J; bases unmatched to any gene: 8. The CDR3 length is 16 residues. The CDR3 is CATSEYVAGDADTQYF. The CDR3 coding sequence is TGTGCCACCAGTGAGTATGTAGCGGGAGACGCAGATACGCAGTATTTT.

The V and J genes are TRBV2 and TRBJ2-6, with D uncertain. The CDR3 length is 18 residues. Germline CDR1 and CDR2: SNHLY and FYNNEI. V was clipped by 2 bases and J by 0 bases, with 14 bases between them. CDR3 in DNA: TGTGCCAGCAGTGAACTGTTGACTCGTAGCTCTGGGGCCAACGTCCTGACTTTC. Amino acid sequence: CASSELLTRSSGANVLTF. Supplemented by reference TRBV2 and TRBJ2-6, the full variable domain reads EPEVTQTPSHQVTQMGQEVILRCVPISNHLYFYWYRQILGQKVEFLVSFYNNEISEKSEIFDDQFSVERPDGSNFTLKIRSTKLEDSAMYFCASSELLTRSSGANVLTFGAGSRLTVL.

This clone was recorded once. J is TRBJ1-6 and V is TRBV28; no definite D call. V shed 11 bases and J shed 0 bases, with 8 bases lying between them. CDR3 length: 13 residues. CDR1 is MDHEN, CDR2 SYDVKM, per germline. The CDR3 spells CASRASYNSPLHF. The CDR3 coding sequence is TGTGCCTCAAGAGCCTCCTATAATTCACCCCTCCACTTT.

A few counts support this clone. CDR3 nucleotide sequence: TGTGCCAGCAGCTCTCCCGGGACAGTCCAGACAGATACGCAGTATTTT. This gives the protein CASSSPGTVQTDTQYF. The chain joins TRBV7-9 to TRBJ2-3, with 7 bases fitting TRBD1. V was clipped by 4 bases and J by 3 bases; unmatched bases: 10. Germline V gives CDR1 SEHNR, CDR2 FQNEAQ (reference sequence). The CDR3 consists of 16 residues.

This chain connects TRBV5-1 to TRBJ2-2, with no clear D. V lost 2 bases to trimming and J lost 8 bases, with 10 bases between them. CDR3 length: 13 amino acids. CDR1 and CDR2 (germline): SGHRS, YFSETQ. CDR3 bases: TGCGCCAGCAGCTTATCAGTTGATGGGGAGCTGTTTTTT. Translation: CASSLSVDGELFF.

The gene calls are TRBV4-2 and TRBJ1-2, with D unresolved. Germline CDR1 LGHNA, CDR2 YNFKEQ. Trimming took 1 base from V and 5 from J, leaving 5 bases between them. This CDR3 spans 12 amino acids. The CDR3 DNA reads as TGTGCCAGCAGCCAAGCGGGGTATGGCTACACCTTC. Translation: CASSQAGYGYTF.

The chain couples TRBV9 to TRBJ2-7; 12 bases line up with TRBD2. Germline-derived CDR1 and CDR2 are SGDLS and YYNGEE. CDR3 length: 15 residues. V gave up 3 bases and J gave up 7 bases; unmatched junction bases: 8. The CDR3 DNA is TGTGCCAGCAGCGCCACGACTAGCGGGAGACCAGAGCAGTACTTC. Protein product: CASSATTSGRPEQYF.

This clone was counted only a few times. V is TRBV4-1 and J is TRBJ1-2; D gene ambiguous. Germline CDR1 reads MGHRA; CDR2 reads YSYEKL. Trimming took 1 base from V and 8 from J, leaving 8 bases between them. This CDR3 has 12 residues. The CDR3 loop reads CASSQVPGGYTF. CDR3 nucleotides: TGCGCCAGCAGCCAAGTTCCGGGGGGCTACACCTTC.

The gene calls are TRBV4-1 and TRBJ2-5; 7 nucleotides line up with TRBD2. V trimming: 1 base; J trimming: 5 bases; junction bases outside the gene matches: 10. Germline-derived CDR1 and CDR2 are MGHRA and YSYEKL. This CDR3 comprises 16 residues. Here the CDR3 DNA reads TGCGCCAGCAGCCAAGGGCCTTGGGGGGGGGTTGAGACCCAGTACTTC. It codes for CASSQGPWGGVETQYF.

V gene TRBV9 combines with J gene TRBJ2-7, with 10 bases matching TRBD1. V shed 3 bases, J shed 4 bases, and the junction held 1 base outside the gene matches. CDR3 length: 13 amino acids. The V gene's germline CDR1 is SGDLS and CDR2 YYNGEE. The CDR3 region is CASSGQGAYEQYF. For the CDR3, the DNA is TGTGCCAGCAGCGGACAGGGGGCTTACGAGCAGTACTTC.

The J gene is TRBJ1-1, the V gene TRBV5-6; the D is unclear. V dropped 2 bases and J dropped 5 bases, with 7 bases sitting between them. This CDR3 contains 12 residues. Germline V gene data show CDR1 as SGHDT and CDR2 as YYEEEE. The CDR3 bases are TGTGCCAGCAGCTTCGTGTCTACTGAAGCTTTCTTT. It specifies CASSFVSTEAFF.

V and J are TRBV3-1 (or the pseudogene TRBV3-2) and TRBJ2-7, with D possibly being TRBD2 (5 bases). Germline CDR1 LGHDT, CDR2 YNNKEL (reference sequence). The CDR3 consists of 14 residues. With 1 base removed from V and 0 bases from J, the gap between germline ends came to 7 bases. CDR3 in DNA: TGTGCCAGCAGCCAAGCGGGAAGCTCCTACGAGCAGTACTTC. It encodes CASSQAGSSYEQYF.

J is TRBJ2-7 and V is TRBV30; 7 nucleotides match TRBD1. V dropped 5 bases and J dropped 1; count of bases not matched to a gene: 5. The CDR3 is 13 residues long. Germline V gene sequence: CDR1 GTSNPN, CDR2 SVGIG (reference sequence). The CDR3 loop reads CAWVTGESYEQYF. DNA of the CDR3: TGTGCCTGGGTCACAGGGGAATCCTACGAGCAGTACTTC.

The rearrangement uses TRBV28 and TRBJ2-1; 11 nucleotides agree with TRBD2. Looked up from germline, CDR1 is MDHEN and CDR2 is SYDVKM. Unmatched junction bases numbered 15, after V lost 9 bases and J lost 5 bases. CDR3 length: 17 residues. CDR3 nucleotide sequence: TGTGCCAGTTGGCTAGCGGGGGGCCCAGGGGGTGACAATGAGCAGTTCTTC. Translating it yields CASWLAGGPGGDNEQFF.

The chain joins TRBV18 to TRBJ2-3, with TRBD1 identical over 7 bases. CDR1 KGHSH and CDR2 LQKENI come from the germline V gene. Trimming cost V 3 bases and J 5 bases; bases outside gene matches: 14. This CDR3 is built from 17 residues. The CDR3 DNA reads as TGTGCCAGCTCACCCCTCCCGGGACAGTCGACGGGAGATACGCAGTATTTT. Its protein product is CASSPLPGQSTGDTQYF.

The rearrangement links TRBV6-5 to TRBJ1-6, with 11 bases aligning to TRBD1. Germline lookup yields CDR1 MNHEY and CDR2 SVGAGI. After removal of 2 bases from V and 8 bases from J, the junction contained 2 bases not matched to a gene. This CDR3 contains 15 residues. The CDR3 nucleotides are TGTGCCAGCAGTTACATGGGACAGGGGGATTCACCCCTCCACTTT. Its translation is CASSYMGQGDSPLHF.

The chain recombines TRBV29-1 with TRBJ2-6; no reliable D call. Germline V gives CDR1 SQVTM, CDR2 ANQGSEA. CDR3 size: 13 residues. Trimming stripped 7 bases from V and 1 base from J, with 8 bases between. The CDR3 spells CSAARSGANVLTF. Written as DNA, the CDR3 is TGCAGCGCCGCCCGGTCTGGGGCCAACGTCCTGACTTTC.

This clone was counted once. The chain combines TRBV23-1 with TRBJ2-4; D remains ambiguous. TRBV23-1 is filed as an ORF, its function uncertain. V was pared by 0 bases and J by 1 base, with 16 bases between. The CDR3 consists of 18 residues. CDR3 sequence (DNA): TGCGCCAGCAGTCAATCGTATTGTCCTTCTCAGGCCAAAAACATTCAGTACTTC. Residues: CASSQSYCPSQAKNIQYF.